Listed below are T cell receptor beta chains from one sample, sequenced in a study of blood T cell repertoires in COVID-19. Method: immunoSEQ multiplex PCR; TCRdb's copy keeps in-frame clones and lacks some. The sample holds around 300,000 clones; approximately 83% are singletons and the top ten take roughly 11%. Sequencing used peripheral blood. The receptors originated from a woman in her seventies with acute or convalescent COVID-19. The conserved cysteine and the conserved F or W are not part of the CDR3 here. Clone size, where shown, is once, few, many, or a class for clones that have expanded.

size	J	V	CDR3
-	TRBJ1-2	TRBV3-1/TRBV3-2	ASSLDSSSSYT
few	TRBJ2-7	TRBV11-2	ASSWGRSTYEQY
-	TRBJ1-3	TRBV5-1	ASSPGGSGNTIY
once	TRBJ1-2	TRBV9	ASSVNPRQVKGYT
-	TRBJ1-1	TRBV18	ASSPSESGGVGTEAF
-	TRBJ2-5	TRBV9	ASSRTDREETQY
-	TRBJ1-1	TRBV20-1	SASYRALNTEAF
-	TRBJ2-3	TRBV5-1	ASRLTGGSVSTDTQY
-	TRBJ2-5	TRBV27	ASRTGVETQY
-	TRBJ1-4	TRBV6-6	ASSPATGINEKLF
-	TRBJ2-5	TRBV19	ASSPQLAGGRETQY
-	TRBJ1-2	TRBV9	ASSVQGNYGYT
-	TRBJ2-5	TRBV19	ASRRTSGEETQY
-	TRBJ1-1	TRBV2	ASRSLNTEAF
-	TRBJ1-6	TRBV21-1	ASSSRNRVKSYNSPLH
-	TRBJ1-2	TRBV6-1	ASSEVIRDGYT
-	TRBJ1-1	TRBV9	ASSVSGRGNTEAF
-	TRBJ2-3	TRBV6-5	ASSRDRGGTDTQY
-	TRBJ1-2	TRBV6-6	ASSSGQYYGYT
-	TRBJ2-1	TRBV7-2	ASSFTGGPYNEQF
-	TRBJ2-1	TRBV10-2	ASSGGLNLYNEQF
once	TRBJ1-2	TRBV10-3	AISEDRKYGYT
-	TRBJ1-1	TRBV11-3	ASSSQTRGRATEAF
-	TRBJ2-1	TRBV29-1	SVGSRLAQGTEQF
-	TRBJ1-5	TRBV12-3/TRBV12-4	ASSFGTGQPQH
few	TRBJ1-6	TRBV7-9	ASSFRTGSSPLH
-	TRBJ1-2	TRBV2	ASSEDSYGYT
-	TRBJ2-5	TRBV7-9	ASSWTSGEETQY
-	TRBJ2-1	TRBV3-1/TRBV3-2	ASSQVDEQF
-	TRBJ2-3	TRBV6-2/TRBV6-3	ASSLLAGVTDTQY
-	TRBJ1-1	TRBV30	AWSNQDRGTTEAF
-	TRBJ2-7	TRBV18	ASTVGGRSYEQY
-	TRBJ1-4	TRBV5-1	ASSMDSPREKLF